This record concerns one T cell receptor beta chain sequence. These data come from a study of identical twins. Looked up from germline, CDR1 is MNHEY and CDR2 is SMNVEV (reference sequence). The CDR3 loop spans 15 amino acids. MiXCR was run by TCRdb on the 5' RACE reads, yielding one entry per CDR3 protein. This table holds around 1.7 million distinct CDR3 sequences, 25% to 35% found once. This rearrangement joins TRBV27 to TRBJ2-4, with 8 bases matching TRBD1. The J call may be wrong; the DNA end is better matched by TRBJ2-5. The TCR sequence derives from a newborn girl in good health. Sequencing used cord blood. Here the CDR3 reads CASKRTGPRDRTQYF. The CDR3 DNA reads TGTGCCAGCAAGCGGACAGGGCCTAGGGATCGGACCCAGTACTTC.